Listed here are 28 T cell receptor beta chains from one sample, sequenced in a study of T cell repertoires in cytomegalovirus infection. Each CDR3 protein gets one entry after TCRdb re-called the reads with MiXCR. The data hold 250,000 or so distinct CDR3 sequences, with roughly 10% observed a single time. The sample consisted of PBMCs. Receptor source: a human donor in good health (CMV status not recorded). Some clones in this sample may be carry-over from other donors' samples.

This clonotype was observed at least ten times. The chain carries TRBV7-9 and TRBJ1-3; D may be TRBD1 (6 bases). This CDR3 is built from 15 residues. Trimming shortened V by 5 bases and J by 3 bases, and 14 bases separated the two germline ends. Germline V gene data show CDR1 as SEHNR and CDR2 as FQNEAQ (reference sequence). The DNA of the CDR3 is TGTGCCAGCAGCCCCACGGGGGCCTATGGAAACACCATATATTTT. It is translated as CASSPTGAYGNTIYF.

This chain connects TRBV11-3 to TRBJ2-1, with D possibly called TRBD1 or TRBD2 (6 bases each). Germline V gene sequence: CDR1 SGHNT, CDR2 YENEEA. The CDR3 has 13 amino acids. V lost 3 bases and J lost 14, with 17 bases in between. This chain's CDR3 is CASSLDQGGGKFF. Here the CDR3 DNA reads TGTGCCAGCAGCTTGGATCAAGGAGGGGGGAAGTTCTTC.

This clonotype was seen once. The gene calls are TRBV11-2 and TRBJ2-5, with D unclear. This CDR3 is 14 amino acids long. V gave up 0 bases and J gave up 0 bases, with 5 bases separating them. In germline, CDR1 is SGHAT, CDR2 FQNNGV. This chain's CDR3 is CASSLEPYQETQYF. CDR3 sequence (DNA): TGTGCCAGCAGCTTAGAACCGTACCAAGAGACCCAGTACTTC.

The V and J genes are TRBV29-1 and TRBJ1-1; D perhaps matches TRBD1 (5 bases). Trimming left V 6 bases short and J 0 bases short, with 17 bases between. This CDR3 region has 15 residues. Per the germline V gene, CDR1 is SQVTM and CDR2 is ANQGSEA. CDR3 nucleotide sequence: TGCAGCGTGGTCACGATTGACAGATTGAACACTGAAGCTTTCTTT. Protein: CSVVTIDRLNTEAFF.

About this clonotype: A much larger clone sits a single nucleotide away, making a read error possible. The V call is TRBV6-2 or TRBV6-3, the J call TRBJ2-1; 7 bases match TRBD1. The CDR3 totals 12 residues. The V segment lost 6 bases and the J segment 4 bases; nucleotides outside the gene matches: 0. Germline CDR1 is MNHEY and CDR2 is SVGEGT. CDR3 bases: TGTGCCAGCAGGACAGGGTACAATGAGCAGTTCTTC. It yields the protein CASRTGYNEQFF.

V gene TRBV28 combines with J gene TRBJ2-2, with 7 bases matching TRBD1. CDR1 and CDR2 from the germline V gene are MDHEN and SYDVKM. CDR3 length: 15 residues. Trimming took 6 bases from V and 5 from J; bases not matched to a gene: 9. CDR3 sequence (DNA): TGTGCCAGCAGCACGGACAGGAGAAGTACCGGGGAGCTGTTTTTT. Protein: CASSTDRRSTGELFF.

This clonotype was counted ten times or more. The rearrangement uses TRBV6-1 and TRBJ1-2; possibly TRBD1 for D (5 bases). From germline, CDR1 is MNHNS and CDR2 SASEGT. V was trimmed by 5 bases and J by 6 bases, leaving 16 bases between them. This CDR3 comprises 14 residues. CDR3 protein: CASSTHPQGNGYTF. Written as DNA, the CDR3 is TGTGCCAGCAGTACCCACCCCCAGGGTAATGGCTACACCTTC.

This clonotype was detected ten times or more. The chain has TRBV7-2 and TRBJ1-1, with a weak D call TRBD1 (6 bases). V lost 4 bases and J 4 bases, leaving 10 bases between the germline ends. Looked up from germline, CDR1 is SGHTA and CDR2 is FQGNSA. The CDR3 runs 13 residues. The CDR3 bases are TGTGCCAGCAGCTATGACAGGCGCACTGAAGCTTTCTTT. Its translation: CASSYDRRTEAFF.

Many counts were recorded for this clonotype. V and J are TRBV7-2 and TRBJ2-7; TRBD1 matches at 7 bases. CDR3 length equals 14 residues. The junction had 5 bases not matched to a gene; V was cut back by 4 bases and J by 2 bases. CDR1 and CDR2 (germline): SGHTA, FQGNSA. The CDR3 protein is CASSSATGTYEQYF. DNA for the CDR3: TGTGCCAGCAGCTCCGCGACAGGGACCTACGAGCAGTACTTC.

This clonotype was seen a handful of times. The chain couples TRBV2 to TRBJ2-3, with D maybe TRBD1 (6 bases). Trimming shortened V by 9 bases and J by 3 bases, and 16 bases separated the two germline ends. Germline V gene lookup returns CDR1 SNHLY and CDR2 FYNNEI. This CDR3 spans 14 amino acids. The CDR3 here is CASGGYKPTDTQYF. CDR3 in DNA: TGTGCCAGTGGGGGCTACAAGCCGACAGATACGCAGTATTTT.

This clonotype has a handful of counts. The chain links TRBV5-1 to TRBJ2-7; the match to TRBD1 covers 9 bases. V lost 4 bases, J lost 7 bases, and 9 bases stayed unmatched. CDR3 length equals 14 residues. Per germline, CDR1 SGHRS and CDR2 YFSETQ. The CDR3: CASSEGTGNAEQYF. In DNA, the CDR3 is TGCGCCAGCAGCGAAGGGACAGGGAACGCGGAGCAGTACTTC.

The rearrangement links TRBV5-1 to TRBJ1-6; the match to TRBD1 covers 10 bases. V dropped 0 bases and J dropped 5; count of bases not matched to a gene: 11. In germline, CDR1 is SGHRS, CDR2 YFSETQ. The CDR3 runs 19 residues. CDR3 coding DNA: TGCGCCAGCAGCTTGGAACAAGGGACAGGGGCCCGGGATAATTCACCCCTCCACTTT. It encodes CASSLEQGTGARDNSPLHF.

The sample holds many counts of this clonotype. V is TRBV12-3 or TRBV12-4 and J is TRBJ1-1; 8 positions match TRBD1. V gave up 2 bases and J gave up 0 bases; unmatched junction bases: 5. This CDR3 spans 16 amino acids. The CDR3 bases are TGTGCCAGCAGTTTATTGACAGGGGCCCTGAACACTGAAGCTTTCTTT. Translation: CASSLLTGALNTEAFF.

This sequence joins TRBV5-6 and TRBJ2-2; 10 bases are shared with TRBD2. This CDR3 is 15 amino acids long. Trimming took 6 bases from V and 7 from J; bases not matched to a gene: 9. Germline CDR1 is SGHDT and CDR2 is YYEEEE. CDR3 region: CASKLAGGGHGELFF. CDR3 DNA: TGTGCCAGCAAGTTAGCGGGAGGAGGGCACGGGGAGCTGTTTTTT.

This clonotype was seen ten or more times. The chain has TRBV7-2 and TRBJ2-7; no definite D call. The V and J ends lost 5 bases and 4 bases respectively, with 12 bases between them. The CDR3 runs to 13 residues. Germline CDR1 is SGHTA and CDR2 is FQGNSA. The CDR3 DNA is TGTGCCAGCAGCCCCGCGAAGGAATACGAGCAGTACTTC. This codes for CASSPAKEYEQYF.

This clonotype was counted ten times or more. The rearrangement joins TRBV7-2 to TRBJ2-3, with D possibly TRBD2 on 6 matching bases. The germline gives CDR1 SGHTA, CDR2 FQGNSA. V was cut by 2 bases and J by 1 base, with 16 bases left in between. The CDR3 extends over 17 amino acids. The CDR3 DNA reads as TGTGCCAGCAGCTTATCTAGCGTCGGGGTGGGCACAGATACGCAGTATTTT. As protein: CASSLSSVGVGTDTQYF.

This clonotype was observed many times. The chain recombines TRBV6-1 with TRBJ2-3; D is unresolved. In germline, CDR1 is MNHNS, CDR2 SASEGT. This CDR3 contains 14 residues. V was shortened by 5 bases and J by 0 bases, with 9 bases between the two germline ends. The chain's CDR3 is CASSPPTSTDTQYF. The DNA for the CDR3 is TGTGCCAGCAGTCCGCCGACTAGCACAGATACGCAGTATTTT.

This clonotype was seen repeatedly, ten times or more. The rearrangement joins TRBV7-2 to TRBJ1-1, with D possibly matching TRBD1 (5 bases). CDR1 SGHTA and CDR2 FQGNSA come from the germline V gene. The CDR3 covers 19 residues. V was trimmed by 5 bases and J by 3 bases, leaving 28 bases between them. CDR3 amino acids: CASSAPLPGRGARDTEAFF. The CDR3 region has the DNA TGTGCCAGCAGCGCCCCTTTGCCGGGGAGGGGCGCAAGGGACACTGAAGCTTTCTTT.

This clonotype was observed many times. J is TRBJ1-1 and V is TRBV7-3; 8 nucleotides match TRBD1. J gave up 4 bases and V 5 bases, and 3 bases lay outside the gene matches. This CDR3 is built from 13 residues. Germline CDR1 is SGHTA and CDR2 is FQGTGA. The CDR3 DNA sequence: TGTGCCAGCAGCAGGGGACAGGTCACTGAAGCTTTCTTT. Translation gives CASSRGQVTEAFF.

In this sample, this clonotype turned up many times. This chain uses TRBV6-2 or TRBV6-3 with TRBJ1-1; TRBD1 is a possible D gene (5 bases). Per germline, CDR1 MNHEY and CDR2 SVGEGT. Trimming removed 4 bases at V and 0 bases at J, with 9 bases between. CDR3 length: 14 amino acids. Written as DNA, the CDR3 is TGTGCCAGCAGTTCAGGGCTCATGAACACTGAAGCTTTCTTT. This encodes CASSSGLMNTEAFF.

This clonotype was observed a handful of times. This rearrangement joins TRBV28 to TRBJ1-5; the D gene is possibly TRBD1 (6 bases). V lost 7 bases and J 5 bases, leaving 9 bases between the germline ends. From germline, CDR1 is MDHEN and CDR2 SYDVKM. The CDR3 runs 12 residues. CDR3 DNA: TGTGCCAGCACCAGGGGCCATCAGCCCCAGCATTTT. It is translated as CASTRGHQPQHF.

This clonotype has ten or more counts. The chain is built from TRBV7-2 and TRBJ2-1; TRBD2 matches at 11 bases. V lost 0 bases, J lost 5 bases, and 0 bases stayed unmatched. The V gene's germline CDR1 is SGHTA and CDR2 FQGNSA. CDR3 size: 15 residues. The DNA for the CDR3 is TGTGCCAGCAGCTTAGCGGGACTAGCGGACAATGAGCAGTTCTTC. This sequence encodes CASSLAGLADNEQFF. The complete variable domain, with remaining parts taken from reference TRBV7-2 and TRBJ2-1, reads GAGVSQSPSNKVTEKGKDVELRCDPISGHTALYWYRQSLGQGLEFLIYFQGNSAPDKSGLPSDRFSAERTGGSVSTLTIQRTQQEDSAVYLCASSLAGLADNEQFFGPGTRLTVL.

This clonotype was seen at least ten times. J is TRBJ2-5 and V is TRBV12-3 or TRBV12-4, with 14 bases matching TRBD2. Trimming cost V 9 bases and J 1 base; bases outside gene matches: 16. The CDR3 totals 19 residues. The CDR3 is CARDRRGTSGGSGQETQYF. In DNA, the CDR3 is TGTGCCAGAGATCGGAGAGGGACTAGCGGGGGAAGTGGCCAAGAGACCCAGTACTTC.

V is TRBV12-3 or TRBV12-4 and J is TRBJ2-5, with 10 bases matching TRBD2. This CDR3 comprises 15 residues. Trimming at V came to 3 bases and at J to 4 bases, leaving 5 bases not matched to a gene. The CDR3 DNA follows: TGTGCCAGCAGTTTCGTAGCGGGAGGACGAGAGACCCAGTACTTC. It translates to CASSFVAGGRETQYF.

This clonotype occurred many times. The genes are TRBV6-6 and TRBJ2-3; D not resolved. V was trimmed by 0 bases and J by 4 bases, leaving 11 bases between them. From germline, CDR1 is MNHNY and CDR2 SVGAGI (reference sequence). This CDR3 comprises 15 residues. CDR3 sequence (DNA): TGTGCCAGCAGTTACTCCCCCTTGGCTCCAGATACGCAGTATTTT. Translating gives CASSYSPLAPDTQYF.

This clonotype has a count of ten or more. The V call is TRBV7-2, the J call TRBJ1-1; a weak D match, TRBD1 (5 bases). The CDR3 covers 13 residues. The V end lost 3 bases, the J end lost 4 bases, and 9 bases lay between the germline ends. Germline lookup yields CDR1 SGHTA and CDR2 FQGNSA. CDR3 region: CASSFRVVTEAFF. The CDR3 DNA reads as TGTGCCAGCAGCTTCAGGGTAGTCACTGAAGCTTTCTTT.

In DNA, the CDR3 is TGTGCCAGCAGCCGGAACTTGGGGGGGGCGTCCTACAATGAGCAGTTCTTC. This translates into CASSRNLGGASYNEQFF. V is TRBV14 and J is TRBJ2-1; D may be TRBD2 (7 bases). Trimming shortened V by 4 bases and J by 1 base, and 17 bases separated the two germline ends. CDR1 is SGHDN, CDR2 FVKESK, per germline. CDR3 size: 17 residues.

The table lists this clonotype with a few counts. J is TRBJ2-7 and V is TRBV25-1; 11 positions match TRBD1. This CDR3 has 15 amino acids. Germline values: CDR1 MGHDK, CDR2 SYGVNS. The V and J ends lost 3 bases and 1 base, in that order; junction bases with no gene match: 2. DNA of the CDR3: TGTGCCAGCAGTGACAGGGACAGGGGGTCCTACGAGCAGTACTTC. Its protein product is CASSDRDRGSYEQYF.